Listed here are 30 T cell receptor beta chains from one sample, sequenced in a study of shared T cell receptors in the human thymus. Clones were read by immunoSEQ multiplex PCR, and TCRdb kept only the in-frame ones, dropping some. The sample includes roughly 700,000 clones, roughly 90% of them seen just once. This sample was also put to use in a study of human thymus T cells.

Sample: thymocytes. All receptors derive from a boy younger than two with a congenital heart defect.

This chain links TRBV12-5 with TRBJ2-2; 9 nucleotides align to TRBD2. This CDR3 is built from 16 residues. V lost 3 bases, J lost 3 bases, and 5 bases stayed unmatched. Germline CDR1 and CDR2: LGHNT and FRNRAP. The DNA for the CDR3 is TGTGCTAGTGGTTTCCGAGCGGGGGGCCACACCGGGGAGCTGTTTTTT. It yields the protein CASGFRAGGHTGELFF.

This clone was counted a few times. The rearrangement joins TRBV2 to TRBJ1-2; TRBD1 matches at 7 bases. Trimming cost V 6 bases and J 0 bases; bases outside gene matches: 7. This CDR3 is 15 amino acids long. CDR1 and CDR2 from the germline V gene are SNHLY and FYNNEI. In DNA, the CDR3 is TGTGCCAGCAGCCAGAGACAGGGCCCTAACTATGGCTACACCTTC. This codes for CASSQRQGPNYGYTF. Combining the CDR3 with reference TRBV2 and TRBJ1-2 gives the whole variable domain EPEVTQTPSHQVTQMGQEVILRCVPISNHLYFYWYRQILGQKVEFLVSFYNNEISEKSEIFDDQFSVERPDGSNFTLKIRSTKLEDSAMYFCASSQRQGPNYGYTFGSGTRLTVV.

This chain links TRBV5-1 with TRBJ2-4; 11 nucleotides match TRBD2. Germline trimming cut 4 bases from V and 7 bases from J; bases unmatched to any gene: 10. Germline V lookup: CDR1 SGHRS, CDR2 YFSETQ. The CDR3 is 16 residues long. The CDR3 region has the DNA TGCGCCAGCAGCCCGCTAATAGCGGGAGGGGGGAACATTCAGTACTTC. Residues: CASSPLIAGGGNIQYF. Looking up the rest from reference TRBV5-1 and TRBJ2-4 gives the full variable domain: KAGVTQTPRYLIKTRGQQVTLSCSPISGHRSVSWYQQTPGQGLQFLFEYFSETQRNKGNFPGRFSGRQFSNSRSEMNVSTLELGDSALYLCASSPLIAGGGNIQYFGAGTRLSVL.

CDR3 sequence: CASSGNRTSGRGVYEQYF. The CDR3 DNA reads as TGTGCCAGCAGCGGCAACAGGACTAGCGGGAGGGGGGTGTACGAGCAGTACTTC. The V call is TRBV5-8, the J call TRBJ2-7; 15 bases align to TRBD2. This CDR3 is 18 amino acids long. V lost 4 bases, J lost 4 bases, and 12 bases stayed unmatched. Germline CDR1 is SGHTS and CDR2 is YDEGEE.

This clone was observed a single time. For the CDR3, the DNA is TGTGCCAGCAGCTACCCAGCGGGAAGCACAGATACGCAGTATTTT. Protein: CASSYPAGSTDTQYF. The chain uses TRBV5-6 and TRBJ2-3, with TRBD2 identical over 7 bases. This CDR3 is 15 amino acids long. Per germline, CDR1 SGHDT and CDR2 YYEEEE. The junction had 4 bases not matched to a gene; V was cut back by 3 bases and J by 0 bases.

The rearrangement joins TRBV7-2 to TRBJ2-1; 12 bases agree with TRBD2. The CDR3 runs to 17 residues. V lost 1 base, J lost 8 bases, and 9 bases stayed unmatched. Germline V CDR1 and CDR2: SGHTA, FQGNSA. CDR3 bases: TGTGCCAGCAGCTTAGTCTCTAGCGGGAGGGTCGTGGATGAGCAGTTCTTC. Translation gives CASSLVSSGRVVDEQFF.

The chain recombines TRBV11-3 with TRBJ2-5, with 11 bases aligning to TRBD2. The V gene's germline CDR1 is SGHNT and CDR2 YENEEA. The J segment lost 9 bases and the V segment lost 5 bases, leaving 14 bases of the junction unmatched. This CDR3 spans 16 amino acids. DNA for the CDR3: TGTGCCAGCAGCGCCCGACTAGCGGGAAGCCCTGGGGCCCAGTACTTC. Encoded protein: CASSARLAGSPGAQYF.

The chain recombines TRBV6-1 with TRBJ1-2; D unresolved. The CDR3 runs 20 residues. Germline V lookup: CDR1 MNHNS, CDR2 SASEGT. V lost 3 bases and J 0 bases, leaving 26 bases between the germline ends. The CDR3 nucleotides are TGTGCCAGCAGTGATACCCAGGATCTCGACTACTCTCTACCTAACTATGGCTACACCTTC. Translating gives CASSDTQDLDYSLPNYGYTF.

The chain uses TRBV21-1 and TRBJ2-1; TRBD2, as called in the table, went unchecked against the DNA. TRBV21-1 is described as a pseudogene. CDR3 length equals 17 residues. The CDR3 loop is CASSKGEGLAADYEQFF. The DNA for the CDR3 is TGTGCCAGCAGCAAAGGAGAGGGACTAGCGGCCGACTATGAGCAGTTCTTC.

The chain couples TRBV30 to TRBJ1-2, with D unresolved. With 1 base removed from V and 6 bases from J, the gap between germline ends came to 12 bases. The CDR3 length is 13 residues. Looked up from germline, CDR1 is GTSNPN and CDR2 is SVGIG (reference sequence). CDR3 amino acids: CAWSGRLLDGYTF. The DNA for the CDR3 is TGTGCCTGGAGTGGCAGACTTCTTGATGGCTACACCTTC.

This chain joins TRBV21-1 and TRBJ1-1; the D call of TRBD1 is as the table states it, not checked on the DNA. TRBV21-1 is flagged as a pseudogene. The CDR3 is 17 residues long. The CDR3 DNA is TGTGCCAGCAGCCCCCCTAGGACAGGGGGCCCTAACACTGAAGCTTTCTTT. Translating it yields CASSPPRTGGPNTEAFF.

V and J are TRBV7-9 and TRBJ1-2; D possibly corresponds to TRBD1 (5 bases). The germline V and J ends were trimmed by 1 base and 0 bases, with 15 bases remaining between them. Germline loops: CDR1 SEHNR, CDR2 FQNEAQ (reference sequence). The CDR3 contains 17 residues. CDR3 sequence: CASSLGGEGGSNYGYTF. The CDR3 bases are TGTGCCAGCAGCTTAGGGGGGGAGGGCGGATCTAACTATGGCTACACCTTC.

This sequence joins TRBV4-1 and TRBJ2-7, with D uncertain. V was cut by 2 bases and J by 0 bases, with 11 bases left in between. The CDR3 covers 15 residues. Germline lookup yields CDR1 MGHRA and CDR2 YSYEKL. CDR3 DNA sequence: TGCGCCAGCAGCCAATATTACAGACACTCCTACGAGCAGTACTTC. This gives the protein CASSQYYRHSYEQYF.

V usage is TRBV27 and J usage is TRBJ1-1, with D possibly TRBD1 on 6 matching bases. Trimming stripped 0 bases from V and 0 bases from J, with 14 bases between. This CDR3 is built from 17 residues. The germline V gene has CDR1 MNHEY and CDR2 SMNVEV (reference sequence). The CDR3 DNA follows: TGTGCCAGCAGTTTATCGATCCGGGCAGGGGTGAACACTGAAGCTTTCTTT. This codes for CASSLSIRAGVNTEAFF.

The rearrangement joins TRBV6-5 to TRBJ2-7, with no clear D. Per germline, CDR1 MNHEY and CDR2 SVGAGI. Trimming stripped 5 bases from V and 3 bases from J, with 17 bases between. There are 15 residues in the CDR3. CDR3 nucleotide sequence: TGTGCCAGCAGTGGTGACTCCTCAAGTTACTACGAGCAGTACTTC. Its protein is CASSGDSSSYYEQYF.

The rearrangement joins TRBV7-2 to TRBJ2-7, with 9 bases fitting TRBD2. This CDR3 is 15 amino acids long. Germline CDR1 SGHTA, CDR2 FQGNSA. V lost 6 bases and J lost 5; bases outside the gene matches: 11. The CDR3 coding sequence is TGTGCCAGCAGGCCTCCGGGACTAGCCGCGGACGAGCAGTACTTC. It codes for CASRPPGLAADEQYF.

The chain recombines TRBV27 with TRBJ1-5; D gene unclear. Germline V gene data show CDR1 as MNHEY and CDR2 as SMNVEV (reference sequence). V was cut by 6 bases and J by 7 bases, with 25 bases left in between. The CDR3 length is 17 residues. CDR3 protein: CASSHLLRGQVPQPQHF. In nucleotides, the CDR3 is TGTGCCAGCAGCCACCTATTAAGAGGGCAGGTCCCGCAGCCCCAGCATTTT.

The chain is built from TRBV5-4 and TRBJ2-1; 7 bases are a match to TRBD1. V was pared by 2 bases and J by 2 bases, with 4 bases of the junction left unmatched. The V gene's germline CDR1 is SGHNT and CDR2 YYREEE (reference sequence). The CDR3 contains 15 residues. The CDR3 sequence is CASSFRDSPYNEQFF. In DNA, the CDR3 is TGTGCCAGCAGCTTCCGGGACAGCCCCTACAATGAGCAGTTCTTC.

This clone was found a few times. For the CDR3, the DNA is TGCGCCAGCATGGGCCGGGTAGGAGGGAGAACTGAAGCTTTCTTT. Protein product: CASMGRVGGRTEAFF. The rearrangement joins TRBV10-2 to TRBJ1-1; D ambiguous. This CDR3 region has 15 residues. With 7 bases removed from V and 5 bases from J, the gap between germline ends came to 20 bases. Germline CDR1 reads WSHSY; CDR2 reads SAAADI.

The rearrangement links TRBV7-6 to TRBJ2-3; 14 bases line up with TRBD2. CDR3 length: 20 residues. Looked up from germline, CDR1 is SGHVS and CDR2 is FNYEAQ. The trim removed 5 bases at V and 1 base at J, leaving 14 bases unmatched. CDR3 nucleotide sequence: TGTGCCAGCAGCCCCCTTGGGGGGACTAGCGGGAGAGGCGGCACAGATACGCAGTATTTT. This sequence encodes CASSPLGGTSGRGGTDTQYF.

V is TRBV4-3 and J is TRBJ2-2; TRBD2 agrees at 15 bases. Germline V CDR1 and CDR2: LGHNA, YSLEER. The CDR3 contains 18 residues. V gave up 1 base and J gave up 4 bases; unmatched junction bases: 4. The CDR3 DNA sequence: TGCGCCAGCAGCCAAGGGGGACTAGCGGGAGGTCCCACCGGGGAGCTGTTTTTT. Translation: CASSQGGLAGGPTGELFF.

The chain employs TRBV27 and TRBJ2-7; D may be TRBD2 (6 bases). V shed 6 bases and J shed 4 bases, with 22 bases lying between them. This CDR3 region has 16 residues. Germline V gene sequence: CDR1 MNHEY, CDR2 SMNVEV (reference sequence). Written as DNA, the CDR3 is TGTGCCAGCAGCCTCAGGACTACCCCGCCAGGATACGAGCAGTACTTC. Translating it yields CASSLRTTPPGYEQYF.

V is TRBV4-3 and J is TRBJ2-4, with a possible D match to TRBD1 (5 bases). The germline V and J ends were trimmed by 3 bases and 2 bases, with 14 bases remaining between them. CDR1 is LGHNA and CDR2 is YSLEER in the germline V gene. This CDR3 region has 16 residues. DNA of the CDR3: TGCGCCAGCAGCCAGGCCCCCAGGGTTTCCAAAAACATTCAGTACTTC. Protein sequence: CASSQAPRVSKNIQYF.

The chain is built from TRBV2 and TRBJ2-3; 11 bases match TRBD2. The CDR3 runs 17 residues. After removal of 0 bases from V and 3 bases from J, the junction contained 5 bases not matched to a gene. Per the germline V gene, CDR1 is SNHLY and CDR2 is FYNNEI. CDR3 nucleotides: TGTGCCAGCAGTGAAGCTCGGCGACTAGCGGGGACAGATACGCAGTATTTT. Translating gives CASSEARRLAGTDTQYF.

The V and J genes are TRBV7-2 and TRBJ1-2; 7 bases match TRBD1. This CDR3 spans 13 amino acids. Germline V gives CDR1 SGHTA, CDR2 FQGNSA. V lost 1 base, J lost 8 bases, and 4 bases stayed unmatched. The CDR3 DNA reads as TGTGCCAGCAGCTTAGGAGGGGGCAAAGGCTACACCTTC. Amino acids: CASSLGGGKGYTF.

This chain links TRBV6-4 with TRBJ2-5; D perhaps matches TRBD2 (6 bases). The V gene lost 7 bases and the J gene lost 7 bases, with 25 bases spanning the gap. The CDR3 is 16 residues long. Germline CDR1 and CDR2: MRHNA and SNTAGT. The CDR3 protein is CASILPVGTFRGTQYF. The CDR3 region has the DNA TGTGCCAGCATTCTCCCTGTCGGGACTTTCAGAGGGACCCAGTACTTC.

This clone was seen only once. The chain combines TRBV5-6 with TRBJ2-5; 10 bases are a match to TRBD1. The J call may not be correct, given that the DNA end is closer to TRBJ2-7. This CDR3 is built from 16 residues. Germline V gene data show CDR1 as SGHDT and CDR2 as YYEEEE. CDR3 sequence: CASKPLDRGSSYEQYF. The CDR3 coding sequence is TGTGCCAGCAAACCCTTGGACAGGGGGTCCTCCTACGAGCAGTACTTC.

The genes are TRBV6-1 and TRBJ1-2; TRBD1 matches at 9 bases. Germline V gene data show CDR1 as MNHNS and CDR2 as SASEGT. V dropped 8 bases and J dropped 5; count of bases not matched to a gene: 6. CDR3 size: 13 residues. CDR3 loop: CASGGTGHYGYTF. The CDR3 DNA follows: TGTGCCAGCGGCGGGACAGGGCATTATGGCTACACCTTC.

The V call is TRBV6-4, the J call TRBJ2-5, with a possible D match to TRBD1 (6 bases). Germline CDR1 and CDR2: MRHNA and SNTAGT. V lost 6 bases and J 4 bases, leaving 15 bases between the germline ends. The CDR3 has 14 amino acids. For the CDR3, the DNA is TGTGCCAGCAGGGACACCAGGGACATAGAGACCCAGTACTTC. Residues: CASRDTRDIETQYF.

V gene TRBV6-5 combines with J gene TRBJ2-7; TRBD2 matches 8 bases. The V gene's germline CDR1 is MNHEY and CDR2 SVGAGI. The trim removed 2 bases at V and 4 bases at J, leaving 1 base unmatched. The CDR3 has 13 residues. DNA for the CDR3: TGTGCCAGCAGTTACAGCGGGAGTTACGAGCAGTACTTC. The encoded protein is CASSYSGSYEQYF.